This T cell receptor (beta chain) was identified in a study of monozygotic twins with inflammatory bowel disease. General study results and limits: Whereas healthy co-twins had higher TCRbeta diversity (inverse Simpson), IBD patients had lower diversity.

Points on this clonotype: Antigen: not known.

This CDR3 is built from 14 residues. Germline V gene data show CDR1 as SGHAT and CDR2 as FQNNGV. TCRdb reprocessed the 5' RACE reads and stores each CDR3 protein as one record, lacking DNA. Its table records some 400,000 distinct CDR3 sequences. This sequence joins TRBV11-2 and TRBJ2-1; TCRdb's D call, TRBD1, is unchecked because there is no DNA. The clonotype originates from a human donor with ulcerative colitis or Crohn's disease, or a healthy co-twin of an affected twin (not recorded which). The source material was blood. The CDR3 sequence: CASSLDGPGNEQFF.